One sample yielded the 21 T cell receptor beta chains listed below, sequenced in a study of radiotherapy plus CTLA-4 blockade in lung cancer. The repertoire was sequenced with immunoSEQ multiplex PCR; TCRdb's copy has only in-frame clones and lacks some. Of roughly 50,000 clones listed, 65% to 90% are singletons. The specimen was peripheral blood, collected from a patient treated with radiotherapy plus ipilimumab. The receptors originated from a human donor with non-small cell lung cancer that progressed on radiotherapy plus ipilimumab. Some clones in this sample may be carry-over from other donors' samples.

The table lists this clone with a count of one. The genes are TRBV6-1 and TRBJ2-5, with D hard to call. CDR3 length: 12 residues. CDR1 and CDR2 (germline): MNHNS, SASEGT. V gave up 5 bases and J gave up 5 bases, with 9 bases separating them. CDR3 protein: CASSQFLETQYF. The CDR3 DNA reads TGTGCCAGCAGTCAGTTTCTTGAGACCCAGTACTTC.

This chain joins TRBV15 and TRBJ2-7; 7 bases map to TRBD2. The CDR3 has 16 amino acids. Germline CDR1 and CDR2: LNHNV and YYDKDF (reference sequence). J gave up 2 bases and V 1 base, and 8 bases lay outside the gene matches. The CDR3 loop reads CATSRGGGQGPYEQYF. The CDR3 coding sequence is TGTGCCACCAGCAGAGGGGGAGGGCAGGGCCCCTACGAGCAGTACTTC.

This clone appeared a few times. The CDR3 reads CASSSTGTGGQTDTQYF. The CDR3 bases are TGTGCCAGCAGCTCCACCGGGACAGGGGGGCAGACAGATACGCAGTATTTT. The chain uses TRBV7-2 and TRBJ2-3; 11 bases fit TRBD1. Germline CDR1 and CDR2: SGHTA and FQGNSA. The V segment lost 4 bases and the J segment 3 bases; nucleotides outside the gene matches: 9. This CDR3 region has 17 residues.

The chain employs TRBV7-9 and TRBJ2-2; 11 bases match TRBD2. Per the germline V gene, CDR1 is SEHNR and CDR2 is FQNEAQ (reference sequence). J gave up 4 bases and V 5 bases, and 3 bases lay outside the gene matches. This CDR3 has 15 residues. CDR3 protein: CASSLGLAGTGELFF. The CDR3 nucleotides read TGTGCCAGCAGCCTTGGACTAGCGGGCACCGGGGAGCTGTTTTTT.

The V gene is TRBV5-1, the J gene TRBJ2-1; 8 bases align to TRBD2. This CDR3 region has 15 residues. Germline CDR1 is SGHRS and CDR2 is YFSETQ. V was clipped by 4 bases and J by 2 bases; unmatched bases: 5. The CDR3 DNA sequence: TGCGCCAGCAGCCTCCGGACTAGCACCTACAATGAGCAGTTCTTC. Protein product: CASSLRTSTYNEQFF. Looking up the rest from reference TRBV5-1 and TRBJ2-1 gives the full variable domain: KAGVTQTPRYLIKTRGQQVTLSCSPISGHRSVSWYQQTPGQGLQFLFEYFSETQRNKGNFPGRFSGRQFSNSRSEMNVSTLELGDSALYLCASSLRTSTYNEQFFGPGTRLTVL.

The genes are TRBV7-9 and TRBJ1-2; no definite D call. The germline V gene encodes CDR1 SEHNR and CDR2 FQNEAQ (reference sequence). The CDR3 is 13 amino acids. Trimming removed 3 bases at V and 4 bases at J, with 9 bases between. CDR3 residues: CASSLESTYGYTF. As DNA, the CDR3 is TGTGCCAGCAGCTTGGAGTCGACCTATGGCTACACCTTC.

On this clone: This sample also contains other DNA sequences that code for the same CDR3. V usage is TRBV6-5 and J usage is TRBJ1-5; 7 bases agree with TRBD1. V dropped 6 bases and J dropped 0; count of bases not matched to a gene: 5. The CDR3 totals 15 residues. CDR1 and CDR2 (germline): MNHEY, SVGAGI. The CDR3 nucleotides are TGTGCCAGCAGAAGACAGGGAGGTAGCAATCAGCCCCAGCATTTT. Its protein product is CASRRQGGSNQPQHF.

This chain links TRBV27 with TRBJ2-3; D gene unclear. Looked up from germline, CDR1 is MNHEY and CDR2 is SMNVEV (reference sequence). V was clipped by 8 bases and J by 4 bases, with 13 bases between them. The CDR3 spans 13 residues. CDR3 sequence: CASASRSADTQYF. In DNA form, the CDR3 reads TGTGCCAGCGCCTCCCGATCAGCAGATACGCAGTATTTT.

This clone was counted a few times. The rearrangement links TRBV2 to TRBJ2-7; TRBD2 matches 11 bases. Trimming cost V 5 bases and J 5 bases; bases outside gene matches: 5. Germline CDR1 is SNHLY and CDR2 is FYNNEI. This CDR3 region has 14 residues. CDR3 sequence (DNA): TGTGCCAGCAGTCAACTAGCGGGGGAGGACGAGCAGTACTTC. Its protein product is CASSQLAGEDEQYF.

The chain has TRBV7-3 and TRBJ2-7; possibly TRBD2 for D (5 bases). The CDR3 has 15 residues. Trimming removed 5 bases from V and 5 bases from J, with 19 bases in between. Looked up from germline, CDR1 is SGHTA and CDR2 is FQGTGA. CDR3 DNA: TGTGCCAGCAGCCCGGGGTATCGGGGTCGAAACGAGCAGTACTTC. It yields the protein CASSPGYRGRNEQYF.

V is TRBV4-1 and J is TRBJ2-7; maybe TRBD2 (6 bases). Per germline, CDR1 MGHRA and CDR2 YSYEKL. The CDR3 sequence is 16 residues long. The ends were cut back, 0 bases at V and 4 bases at J, with 16 bases in the middle. The CDR3 DNA is TGCGCCAGCAGCCAAGATCTCGCCAGGAGGGGTTACGAGCAGTACTTC. Protein sequence: CASSQDLARRGYEQYF.

The DNA of the CDR3 is TGTGCCAGCAGGAACGCCGGGACAGGGTATACGCAGTATTTT. The encoded protein is CASRNAGTGYTQYF. This chain connects TRBV27 to TRBJ2-3, with 9 bases aligning to TRBD1. Germline loops: CDR1 MNHEY, CDR2 SMNVEV (reference sequence). The CDR3 contains 14 residues. V trimming: 6 bases; J trimming: 7 bases; junction bases outside the gene matches: 8.

The chain uses TRBV10-3 and TRBJ2-1; 15 bases are a match to TRBD2. Trimming cost V 7 bases and J 7 bases; bases outside gene matches: 5. The germline gives CDR1 ENHRY, CDR2 SYGVKD. There are 15 residues in the CDR3. CDR3 bases: TGTGCCATCACCGGGACTAGCGGGGGGCATAATGAGCAGTTCTTC. Encoded protein: CAITGTSGGHNEQFF.

This sequence joins TRBV30 and TRBJ2-1; no clear D gene. Per the germline V gene, CDR1 is GTSNPN and CDR2 is SVGIG (reference sequence). The V end was cut by 3 bases, the J end by 6 bases, with 3 bases between. The CDR3 is made up of 10 amino acids. The CDR3: CAWSSNEQFF. The CDR3 coding sequence is TGTGCCTGGAGCAGCAATGAGCAGTTCTTC.

The gene calls are TRBV9 and TRBJ2-3; tentatively, D is TRBD1 (6 bases). The CDR3 is made up of 14 amino acids. Looked up from germline, CDR1 is SGDLS and CDR2 is YYNGEE. Trimming took off 0 bases at V and 1 base at J, with 6 bases between the two ends. DNA of the CDR3: TGTGCCAGCAGCGTAGAGGGGGGCACAGATACGCAGTATTTT. Encoded protein: CASSVEGGTDTQYF.

The V call is TRBV29-1, the J call TRBJ1-3, with a possible D match to TRBD1 (5 bases). V dropped 4 bases and J dropped 4 bases, with 11 bases sitting between them. The CDR3 has 13 amino acids. CDR1 is SQVTM, CDR2 ANQGSEA, per germline. Here the CDR3 reads CSVASRVGNTIYF. CDR3 DNA: TGCAGCGTTGCATCCAGGGTGGGAAACACCATATATTTT.

The V gene is TRBV5-1, the J gene TRBJ2-1; 9 bases align to TRBD2. The J segment lost 5 bases and the V segment lost 0 bases, leaving 6 bases of the junction unmatched. The CDR3 sequence is 16 residues long. Germline CDR1 SGHRS, CDR2 YFSETQ. CDR3 sequence: CASSLVGTSRHNEQFF. In nucleotides, the CDR3 is TGCGCCAGCAGCTTGGTCGGGACTAGCCGTCACAATGAGCAGTTCTTC.

The chain is built from TRBV27 and TRBJ1-2, with 7 bases fitting TRBD1. The germline V gene has CDR1 MNHEY and CDR2 SMNVEV (reference sequence). V gave up 4 bases and J gave up 7 bases; unmatched junction bases: 3. The CDR3 totals 12 residues. CDR3 coding DNA: TGTGCCAGCAGTTCGACAGGGTTTGGCTACACCTTC. Amino acids: CASSSTGFGYTF.

This chain uses TRBV6-5 with TRBJ2-7, with 9 bases that match TRBD2. V shed 9 bases, J shed 3 bases, and the junction held 9 bases outside the gene matches. Germline CDR1 is MNHEY and CDR2 is SVGAGI. CDR3 length equals 14 residues. CDR3 sequence reads: CASTEAGGNYEQYF. The CDR3 DNA follows: TGTGCCAGTACCGAGGCGGGAGGGAACTACGAGCAGTACTTC.

The CDR3 spells CSASGGIEQYF. CDR3 in DNA: TGCAGTGCTAGCGGGGGGATTGAGCAGTACTTC. The chain joins TRBV20-1 to TRBJ2-5, with 7 bases matching TRBD2. The V gene's germline CDR1 is DFQATT and CDR2 SNEGSKA (reference sequence). Losses at the gene ends were 3 bases for V and 11 bases for J; bases not matched to a gene: 6. This CDR3 has 11 amino acids.

The CDR3 reads CASSSLDSSYEQYF. The CDR3 DNA reads as TGTGCCAGCAGCTCCCTCGACAGTTCCTACGAGCAGTACTTC. This rearrangement joins TRBV5-5 to TRBJ2-7, with D maybe TRBD1 (5 bases). The CDR3 is 14 amino acids. The V gene lost 3 bases and the J gene lost 1 base, with 11 bases spanning the gap. CDR1 is SGHKS and CDR2 is YYEKEE in the germline V gene (reference sequence).